A single sample is the source of the 15 T cell receptor beta chains below, sequenced in a study of blood T cell repertoires in COVID-19. Produced via immunoSEQ multiplex PCR; TCRdb's table is partial and in-frame only. There are around 200,000 clones in the sample; roughly 84% occur only once, and around 6.3% lies in the top ten. The sequencing sample was made of peripheral blood. These receptor sequences come from a woman in her thirties or forties with COVID-19, enrolled during active disease.

The rearrangement uses TRBV19 and TRBJ1-5; D ambiguous. The CDR3 is made up of 15 amino acids. The germline V gene encodes CDR1 LNHDA and CDR2 SQIVND (reference sequence). Between the trimmed V and J ends, which lost 4 bases and 0 bases, there was a span of 10 bases. CDR3 sequence (DNA): TGTGCCAGTAGTACCCTCCTTTATAGCAATCAGCCCCAGCATTTT. Translation: CASSTLLYSNQPQHF.

This chain connects TRBV11-1 to TRBJ2-7, with no clear D. The CDR3 covers 13 residues. V lost 5 bases and J 2 bases, leaving 10 bases between the germline ends. Germline V gene data show CDR1 as SGHAT and CDR2 as FQDESV (reference sequence). CDR3 amino acids: CASSPLVTYEQYF. The DNA for the CDR3 is TGTGCCAGCAGCCCTCTAGTTACCTACGAGCAGTACTTC.

The sample holds one count of this clone. J is TRBJ1-6 and V is TRBV6-1; no clear D. Germline V lookup: CDR1 MNHNS, CDR2 SASEGT. V lost 2 bases, J lost 8 bases, and 7 bases lay in between. This CDR3 region has 13 residues. Here the CDR3 DNA reads TGTGCCAGCAGTGAAACTCTAGATTCACCCCTCCACTTT. Protein sequence: CASSETLDSPLHF.

The V and J genes are TRBV5-1 and TRBJ1-2, with 9 bases aligning to TRBD1. The J segment lost 5 bases and the V segment lost 1 base, leaving 21 bases of the junction unmatched. The CDR3 runs 20 residues. The germline V gene encodes CDR1 SGHRS and CDR2 YFSETQ. The CDR3 reads CASSLTGAMDRGSFGYGYTF. In nucleotides, the CDR3 is TGCGCCAGCAGCTTGACAGGGGCCATGGACAGGGGCTCGTTTGGTTATGGCTACACCTTC.

The rearrangement uses TRBV18 and TRBJ2-5, with TRBD2 identical over 9 bases. The CDR3 is made up of 16 amino acids. Germline CDR1 reads KGHSH; CDR2 reads LQKENI. After removal of 0 bases from V and 5 bases from J, the junction contained 7 bases not matched to a gene. The CDR3 DNA reads TGTGCCAGCTCACCACCCGGGACTAGCCCTCGGGAGACCCAGTACTTC. It codes for CASSPPGTSPRETQYF. The full variable domain, completed using reference TRBV18 and TRBJ2-5, is NAGVMQNPRHLVRRRGQEARLRCSPMKGHSHVYWYRQLPEEGLKFMVYLQKENIIDESGMPKERFSAEFPKEGPSILRIQQVVRGDSAAYFCASSPPGTSPRETQYFGPGTRLLVL.

This sequence joins TRBV6-2 or TRBV6-3 and TRBJ1-1; 8 positions agree with TRBD1. CDR1 is MNHEY, CDR2 SVGEGT, per germline. Trimming removed 6 bases from V and 6 bases from J; junction bases left unmatched: 9. This CDR3 is 14 amino acids long. CDR3 sequence: CASSPGGSGPEAFF. The DNA of the CDR3 is TGTGCCAGCAGCCCAGGGGGCTCCGGCCCTGAAGCTTTCTTT.

CDR3 DNA: TGTGCCATACGGGGCTCTGGAAACACCATATATTTT. Protein: CAIRGSGNTIYF. V and J are TRBV7-9 and TRBJ1-3; D not certain. The germline V gene encodes CDR1 SEHNR and CDR2 FQNEAQ (reference sequence). The CDR3 covers 12 residues. V dropped 10 bases and J dropped 0 bases, with 7 bases sitting between them. Complete variable domain (other parts from reference TRBV7-9 and TRBJ1-3): DTGVSQNPRHKITKRGQNVTFRCDPISEHNRLYWYRQTLGQGPEFLTYFQNEAQLEKSRLLSDRFSAERPKGSFSTLEIQRTEQGDSAMYLCAIRGSGNTIYFGEGSWLTVV.

The chain has TRBV2 and TRBJ2-3; D might be TRBD2 (6 bases). V lost 5 bases, J lost 2 bases, and 11 bases lay in between. Germline CDR1 and CDR2: SNHLY and FYNNEI. This CDR3 is 14 amino acids long. CDR3 coding DNA: TGTGCCAGCAGTCCGGACTACACCACAGATACGCAGTATTTT. It is translated as CASSPDYTTDTQYF.

The chain employs TRBV3-1 (or the pseudogene TRBV3-2) and TRBJ1-6; TRBD1 might be the D (6 bases). The CDR3 is 15 amino acids. V gave up 3 bases and J gave up 2 bases, with 8 bases separating them. The germline CDR1 and CDR2 sequences are LGHDT and YNNKEL (reference sequence). The CDR3 loop is CASSHRGAYNSPLHF. The CDR3 DNA reads TGTGCCAGCAGCCACAGGGGTGCCTATAATTCACCCCTCCACTTT.

V gene TRBV12-3 or TRBV12-4 combines with J gene TRBJ2-7; D possibly corresponds to TRBD2 (7 bases). CDR3 length equals 12 residues. V gave up 1 base and J gave up 9 bases, with 10 bases separating them. The CDR3 nucleotides read TGTGCCAGCAGTTTAGGGGGGGGGCGGCAGTACTTC. It codes for CASSLGGGRQYF.

V is TRBV2 and J is TRBJ1-5; perhaps TRBD1 as D (6 bases). The CDR3 is 14 amino acids. Germline-derived CDR1 and CDR2 are SNHLY and FYNNEI. Trimming cost V 8 bases and J 4 bases, with 15 bases left between them. The CDR3 DNA sequence: TGTGCCAGCGTTCGAGGGGGGGGGAATCAGCCCCAGCATTTT. Protein sequence: CASVRGGGNQPQHF.

This chain uses TRBV14 with TRBJ2-1, with TRBD1 matching over 9 bases. Germline CDR1 and CDR2: SGHDN and FVKESK. Trimming cost V 4 bases and J 8 bases; bases outside gene matches: 9. This CDR3 region has 15 residues. CDR3 amino acids: CASSLGGTGLDEQFF. The DNA of the CDR3 is TGTGCCAGCAGCCTCGGAGGGACAGGGTTGGATGAGCAGTTCTTC.

J is TRBJ1-2 and V is TRBV10-1; the D gene is possibly TRBD1 (6 bases). Looked up from germline, CDR1 is WNHNN and CDR2 is SYGVQD (reference sequence). V lost 8 bases, J lost 6 bases, and 13 bases lay in between. The CDR3 is made up of 12 amino acids. The CDR3 coding sequence is TGCGCCAGCTTAGGGACACCTAATGGCTACACCTTC. Residues: CASLGTPNGYTF.

The V call is TRBV5-8, the J call TRBJ1-1; 7 nucleotides line up with TRBD1. Germline V lookup: CDR1 SGHTS, CDR2 YDEGEE. Trimming removed 4 bases from V and 4 bases from J; junction bases left unmatched: 13. CDR3 length: 16 amino acids. DNA of the CDR3: TGTGCCAGCAGCGTCCGGGACAGTTGGGTCCTCACTGAAGCTTTCTTT. It translates to CASSVRDSWVLTEAFF.

V gene TRBV27 combines with J gene TRBJ1-2; 8 positions match TRBD1. CDR3 length: 13 residues. V lost 6 bases and J lost 2; bases outside the gene matches: 2. Germline-derived CDR1 and CDR2 are MNHEY and SMNVEV (reference sequence). The CDR3 nucleotides are TGTGCCAGCAGCTCAGGGGGCAACTATGGCTACACCTTC. Translated, it gives CASSSGGNYGYTF.